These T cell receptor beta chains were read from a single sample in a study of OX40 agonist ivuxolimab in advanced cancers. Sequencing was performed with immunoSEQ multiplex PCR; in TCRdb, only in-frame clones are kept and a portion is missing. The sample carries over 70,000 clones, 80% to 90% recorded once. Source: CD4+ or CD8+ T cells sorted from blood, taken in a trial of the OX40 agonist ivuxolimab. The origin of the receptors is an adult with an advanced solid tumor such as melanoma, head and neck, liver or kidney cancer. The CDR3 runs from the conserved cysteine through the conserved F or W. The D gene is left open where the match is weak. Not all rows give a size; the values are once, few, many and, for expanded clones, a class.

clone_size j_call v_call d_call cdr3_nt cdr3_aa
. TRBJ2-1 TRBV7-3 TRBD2 TGTGCCAGCAGCTTGGGCGGACTAGCGGGAGTAGGCGAGCAGTTCTTC CASSLGGLAGVGEQFF
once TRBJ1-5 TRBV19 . TGTGCCAGTAGTACCAGGTCGTCAGTCAATCAGCCCCAGCATTTT CASSTRSSVNQPQHF
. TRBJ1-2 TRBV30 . TGTGCCTGGAGGGGTGATGGCTACACCTTC CAWRGDGYTF
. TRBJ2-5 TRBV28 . TGTGCCAGCAGTTTAGGAGTCCAGACCCTGTACTTC CASSLGVQTLYF
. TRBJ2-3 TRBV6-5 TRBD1 TGTGCCAGCAGTAGACAGGGAATGGGAACAGATACGCAGTATTTT CASSRQGMGTDTQYF
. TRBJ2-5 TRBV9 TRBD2 TGTGCCAGCAGCCCCCGGGAGGTGGGAAAAGAGACCCAGTACTTC CASSPREVGKETQYF
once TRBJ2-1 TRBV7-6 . TGTGCCAGCAGCTTAGGGACACGCTACAATGAGCAGTTCTTC CASSLGTRYNEQFF
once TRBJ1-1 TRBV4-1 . TGCGCCAGCAGTGAGGTGAGGAACACTGAAGCTTTCTTT CASSEVRNTEAFF
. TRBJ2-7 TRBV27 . TGTGCCAGCAGTTCCGGCAGAGCCTATCGAAACTCCTACGAGCAGTACTTC CASSSGRAYRNSYEQYF
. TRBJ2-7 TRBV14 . TGTGCCAGCAGCCAAGTATCCTACGAGCAGTACTTC CASSQVSYEQYF
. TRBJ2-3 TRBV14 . TGTGCCAGCAGCCTGGGGTCCGGCACAGATACGCAGTATTTT CASSLGSGTDTQYF
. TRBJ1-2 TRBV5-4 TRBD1 TGTGCCAGCAGCGAGGGACAGACCTATGGCTACACCTTC CASSEGQTYGYTF
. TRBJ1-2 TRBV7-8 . TGTGCCAGCAGCCACAGGGAGAACTATGGCTACACCTTC CASSHRENYGYTF